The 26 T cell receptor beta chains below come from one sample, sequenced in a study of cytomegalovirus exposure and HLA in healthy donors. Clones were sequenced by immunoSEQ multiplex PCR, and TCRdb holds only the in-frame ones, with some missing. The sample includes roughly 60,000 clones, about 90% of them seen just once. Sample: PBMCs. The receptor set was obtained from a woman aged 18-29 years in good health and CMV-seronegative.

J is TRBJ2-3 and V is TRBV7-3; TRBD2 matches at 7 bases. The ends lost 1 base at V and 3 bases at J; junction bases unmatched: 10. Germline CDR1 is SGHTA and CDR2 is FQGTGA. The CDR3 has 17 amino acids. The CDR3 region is CASSLNPRGSGTDTQYF. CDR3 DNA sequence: TGTGCCAGCAGCTTAAATCCCCGCGGGAGTGGTACAGATACGCAGTATTTT.

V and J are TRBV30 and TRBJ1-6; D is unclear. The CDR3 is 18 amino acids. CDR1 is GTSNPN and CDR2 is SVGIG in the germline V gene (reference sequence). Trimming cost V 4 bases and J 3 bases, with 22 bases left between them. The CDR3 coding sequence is TGTGCCTGGACACGGAGTCTAGGGAGTGGAGACTATAATTCACCCCTCCACTTT. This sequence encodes CAWTRSLGSGDYNSPLHF. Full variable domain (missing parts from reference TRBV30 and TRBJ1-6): SQTIHQWPATLVQPVGSPLSLECTVEGTSNPNLYWYRQAAGRGLQLLFYSVGIGQISSEVPQNLSASRPQDRQFILSSKKLLLSDSGFYLCAWTRSLGSGDYNSPLHFGNGTRLTVT.

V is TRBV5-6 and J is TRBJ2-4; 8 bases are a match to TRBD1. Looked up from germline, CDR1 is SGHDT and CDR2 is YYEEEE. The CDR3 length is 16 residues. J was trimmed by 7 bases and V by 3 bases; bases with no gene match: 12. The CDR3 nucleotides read TGTGCCAGCAGCTCTACTACAGGACAGGGTGGGAACATTCAGTACTTC. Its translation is CASSSTTGQGGNIQYF. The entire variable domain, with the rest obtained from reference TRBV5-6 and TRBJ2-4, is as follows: DAGVTQSPTHLIKTRGQQVTLRCSPKSGHDTVSWYQQALGQGPQFIFQYYEEEERQRGNFPDRFSGHQFPNYSSELNVNALLLGDSALYLCASSSTTGQGGNIQYFGAGTRLSVL.

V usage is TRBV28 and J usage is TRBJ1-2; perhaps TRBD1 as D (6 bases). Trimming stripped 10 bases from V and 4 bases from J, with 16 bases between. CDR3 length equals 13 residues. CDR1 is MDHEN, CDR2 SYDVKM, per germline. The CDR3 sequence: CAIPGALGYGYTF. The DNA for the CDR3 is TGTGCCATCCCAGGGGCGTTGGGCTATGGCTACACCTTC.

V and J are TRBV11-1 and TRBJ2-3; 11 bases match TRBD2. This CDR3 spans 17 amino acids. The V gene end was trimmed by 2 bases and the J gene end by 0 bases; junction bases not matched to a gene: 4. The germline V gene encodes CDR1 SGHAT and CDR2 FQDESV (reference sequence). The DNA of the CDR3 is TGTGCCAGCAGCTTATTACGACTAGCGGGGAGCACAGATACGCAGTATTTT. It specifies CASSLLRLAGSTDTQYF.

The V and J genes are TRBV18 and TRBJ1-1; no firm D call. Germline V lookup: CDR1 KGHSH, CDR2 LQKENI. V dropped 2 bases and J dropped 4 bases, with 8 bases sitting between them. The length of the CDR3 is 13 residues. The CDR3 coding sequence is TGTGCCAGCTCACCAGGTTTGAGCACTGAAGCTTTCTTT. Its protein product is CASSPGLSTEAFF.

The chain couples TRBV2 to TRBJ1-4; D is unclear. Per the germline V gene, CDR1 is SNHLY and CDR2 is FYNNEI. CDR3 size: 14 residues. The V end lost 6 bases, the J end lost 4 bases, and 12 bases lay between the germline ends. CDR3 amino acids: CASREAPGNEKLFF. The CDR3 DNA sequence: TGTGCCAGCAGAGAGGCCCCGGGTAATGAAAAACTGTTTTTT.

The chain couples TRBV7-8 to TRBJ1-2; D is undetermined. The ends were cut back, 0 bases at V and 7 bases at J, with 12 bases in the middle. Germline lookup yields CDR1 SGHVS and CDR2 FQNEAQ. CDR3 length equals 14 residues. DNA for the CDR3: TGTGCCAGCAGCTTAGCGGCAGGCCGCCCTGGCTACACCTTC. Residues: CASSLAAGRPGYTF.

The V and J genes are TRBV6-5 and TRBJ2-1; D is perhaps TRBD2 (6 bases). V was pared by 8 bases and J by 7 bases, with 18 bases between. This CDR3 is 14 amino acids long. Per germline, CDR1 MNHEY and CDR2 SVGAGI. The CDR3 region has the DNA TGTGCCAGCTCCCGGGACTTCACTCGTAATGAGCAGTTCTTC. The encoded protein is CASSRDFTRNEQFF.

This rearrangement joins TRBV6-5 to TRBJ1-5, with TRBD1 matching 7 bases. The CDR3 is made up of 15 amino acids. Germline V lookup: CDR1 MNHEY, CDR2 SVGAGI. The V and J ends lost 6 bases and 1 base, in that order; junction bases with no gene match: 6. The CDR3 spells CASSLETGSNQPQHF. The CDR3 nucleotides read TGTGCCAGCAGCTTAGAGACAGGGAGCAATCAGCCCCAGCATTTT.

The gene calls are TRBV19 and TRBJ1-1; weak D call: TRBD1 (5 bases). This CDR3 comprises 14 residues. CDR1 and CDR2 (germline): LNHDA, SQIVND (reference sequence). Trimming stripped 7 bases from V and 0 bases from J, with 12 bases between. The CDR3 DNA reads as TGTGCCAGTAAACCCAGACAGATGAACACTGAAGCTTTCTTT. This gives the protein CASKPRQMNTEAFF.

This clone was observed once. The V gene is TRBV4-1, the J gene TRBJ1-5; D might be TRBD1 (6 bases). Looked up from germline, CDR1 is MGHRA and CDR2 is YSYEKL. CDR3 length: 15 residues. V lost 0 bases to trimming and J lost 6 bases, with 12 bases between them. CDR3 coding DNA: TGCGCCAGCAGCCAAGATAACAGGGACGGTCAGCCCCAGCATTTT. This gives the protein CASSQDNRDGQPQHF.

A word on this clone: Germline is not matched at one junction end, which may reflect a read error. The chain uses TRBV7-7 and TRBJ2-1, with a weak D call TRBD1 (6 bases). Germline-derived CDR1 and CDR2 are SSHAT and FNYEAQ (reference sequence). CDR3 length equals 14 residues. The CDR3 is CASSLGQGSDEQFF. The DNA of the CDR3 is TGTGCTAGCAGCTTAGGGCAGGGGAGCGATGAGCAGTTCTTC.

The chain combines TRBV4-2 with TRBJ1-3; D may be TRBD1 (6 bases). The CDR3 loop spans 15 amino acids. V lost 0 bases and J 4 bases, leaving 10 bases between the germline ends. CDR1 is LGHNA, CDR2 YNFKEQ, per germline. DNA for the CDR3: TGTGCCAGCAGCCAAGAGTTAACAGGGGGAAACACCATATATTTT. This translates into CASSQELTGGNTIYF.

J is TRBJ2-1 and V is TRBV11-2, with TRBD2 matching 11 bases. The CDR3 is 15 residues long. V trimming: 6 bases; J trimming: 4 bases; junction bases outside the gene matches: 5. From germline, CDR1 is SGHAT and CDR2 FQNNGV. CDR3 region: CASRNGLAGYNEQFF. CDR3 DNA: TGTGCCAGCAGAAACGGACTAGCGGGTTACAATGAGCAGTTCTTC.

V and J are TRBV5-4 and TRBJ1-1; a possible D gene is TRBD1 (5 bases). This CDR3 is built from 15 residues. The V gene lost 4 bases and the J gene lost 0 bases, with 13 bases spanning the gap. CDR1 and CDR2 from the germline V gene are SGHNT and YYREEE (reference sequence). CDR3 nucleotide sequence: TGTGCCAGCAGCCCCGGCGGGACGGTGAACACTGAAGCTTTCTTT. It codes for CASSPGGTVNTEAFF.

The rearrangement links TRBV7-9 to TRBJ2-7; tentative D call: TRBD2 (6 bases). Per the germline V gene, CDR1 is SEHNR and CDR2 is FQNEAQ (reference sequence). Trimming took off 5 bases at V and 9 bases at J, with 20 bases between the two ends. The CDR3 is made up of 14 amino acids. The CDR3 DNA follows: TGTGCCAGCAGCAAGGGGCTCAGCAGGAGGGTGCAGTACTTC. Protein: CASSKGLSRRVQYF.

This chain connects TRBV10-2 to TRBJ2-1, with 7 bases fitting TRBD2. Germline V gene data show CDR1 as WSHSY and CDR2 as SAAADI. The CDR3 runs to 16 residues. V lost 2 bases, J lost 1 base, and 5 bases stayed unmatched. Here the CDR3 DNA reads TGCGCCAGCAGTGAGGGGCAGGGAGGGTCCTACAATGAGCAGTTCTTC. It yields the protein CASSEGQGGSYNEQFF.

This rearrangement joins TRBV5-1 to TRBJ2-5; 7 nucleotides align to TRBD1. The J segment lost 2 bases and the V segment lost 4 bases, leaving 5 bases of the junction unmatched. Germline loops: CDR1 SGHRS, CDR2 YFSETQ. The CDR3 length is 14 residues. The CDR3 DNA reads TGCGCCAGCAGCGGCCCGGGACAGCAAGAGACCCAGTACTTC. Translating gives CASSGPGQQETQYF.

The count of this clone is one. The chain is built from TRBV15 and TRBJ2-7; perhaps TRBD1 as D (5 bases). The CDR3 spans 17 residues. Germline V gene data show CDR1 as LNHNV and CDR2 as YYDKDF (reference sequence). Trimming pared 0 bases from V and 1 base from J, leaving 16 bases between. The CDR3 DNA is TGTGCCACCAGCAGAGATCTTTTCCAGGGTGCATCCTACGAGCAGTACTTC. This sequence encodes CATSRDLFQGASYEQYF. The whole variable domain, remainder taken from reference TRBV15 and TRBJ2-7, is DAMVIQNPRYQVTQFGKPVTLSCSQTLNHNVMYWYQQKSSQAPKLLFHYYDKDFNNEADTPDNFQSRRPNTSFCFLDIRSPGLGDTAMYLCATSRDLFQGASYEQYFGPGTRLTVT.

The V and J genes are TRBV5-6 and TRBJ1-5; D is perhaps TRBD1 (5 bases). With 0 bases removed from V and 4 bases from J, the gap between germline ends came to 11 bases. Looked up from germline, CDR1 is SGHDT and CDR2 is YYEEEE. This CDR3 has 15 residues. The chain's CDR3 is CASSLGPGSNQPQHF. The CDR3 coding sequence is TGTGCCAGCAGCTTGGGGCCAGGGTCGAATCAGCCCCAGCATTTT.

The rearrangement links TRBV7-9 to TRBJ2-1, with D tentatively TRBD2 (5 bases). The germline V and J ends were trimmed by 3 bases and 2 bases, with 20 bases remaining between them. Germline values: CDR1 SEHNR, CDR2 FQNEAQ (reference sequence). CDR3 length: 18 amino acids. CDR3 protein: CASSFIVGEIIPYNEQFF. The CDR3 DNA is TGTGCCAGCAGCTTTATAGTTGGGGAGATAATTCCCTACAATGAGCAGTTCTTC.

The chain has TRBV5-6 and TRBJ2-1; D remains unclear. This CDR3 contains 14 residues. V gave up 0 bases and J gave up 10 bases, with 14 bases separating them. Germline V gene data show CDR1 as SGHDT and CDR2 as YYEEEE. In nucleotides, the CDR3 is TGTGCCAGCAGCTTGGGATCCGGTTCGTCGGAGCAGTTCTTC. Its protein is CASSLGSGSSEQFF.

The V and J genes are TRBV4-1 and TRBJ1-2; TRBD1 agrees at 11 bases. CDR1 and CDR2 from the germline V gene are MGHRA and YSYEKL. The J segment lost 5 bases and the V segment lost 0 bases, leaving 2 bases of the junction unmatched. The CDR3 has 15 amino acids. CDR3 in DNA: TGCGCCAGCAGCCAAGAGGGGGACAGGGGGTATGGCTACACCTTC. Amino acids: CASSQEGDRGYGYTF.

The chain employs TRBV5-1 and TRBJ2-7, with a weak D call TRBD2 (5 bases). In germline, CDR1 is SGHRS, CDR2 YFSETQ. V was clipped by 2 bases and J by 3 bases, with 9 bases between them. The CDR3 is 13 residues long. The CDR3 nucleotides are TGCGCCAGCAGCTTCGAGGGCCTCTACGAGCAGTACTTC. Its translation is CASSFEGLYEQYF. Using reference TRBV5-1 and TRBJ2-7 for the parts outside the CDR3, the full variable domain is KAGVTQTPRYLIKTRGQQVTLSCSPISGHRSVSWYQQTPGQGLQFLFEYFSETQRNKGNFPGRFSGRQFSNSRSEMNVSTLELGDSALYLCASSFEGLYEQYFGPGTRLTVT.

The CDR3, as DNA: TGTGCCACCTCATCGACAGGTGGGACTGAAGCTTTCTTT. Translating it yields CATSSTGGTEAFF. The V call is TRBV27, the J call TRBJ1-1; tentative D call: TRBD1 (6 bases). CDR1 is MNHEY, CDR2 SMNVEV, per germline (reference sequence). The CDR3 runs to 13 residues. V shed 10 bases and J shed 5 bases, with 17 bases lying between them.